This T cell receptor (beta chain) was observed in a study of T cell repertoires and Cas9 in healthy adults. Study-level information: SpCas9-reactive CD4 and CD8 T cells were characterized for potency, cytotoxicity and lineage. Study-wide results and limits: SpCas9-reactive effector T cells were reportedly restrained in vitro by SpCas9-reactive regulatory T cells.

V lost 2 bases, J lost 6 bases, and 6 bases lay in between. The CDR3 sequence is 11 residues long. Germline loops: CDR1 SGHDT, CDR2 YYEEEE. Repertoires were generated with immunoSEQ multiplex PCR, while TCRdb's copy carries only in-frame clones and drops some. Of tens of thousands of clones in the sample, 85% to 95% were seen once. As regards this clone: Antigen specificity is unknown.

This sequence joins TRBV5-6 and TRBJ2-7, with unresolved D. The sequencing input was CD4+ effector T cells (CD127+, CD25-, CD137-, CD154-) from PBMCs; culture status not recorded. This sequence was found in a human donor in good health. The CDR3: CASSLGFEQYV. For the CDR3, the DNA is TGTGCCAGCAGCTTAGGGTTCGAGCAGTACGTC.